Below, one T cell receptor (beta chain) is given with its context. The CDR3 is made up of 13 amino acids. The V gene's germline CDR1 is LNHDA and CDR2 SQIVND (reference sequence). V lost 7 bases and J 5 bases, leaving 11 bases between the germline ends. This sample stems from a study of blood T cell repertoires in COVID-19. Study overall: Specimens from acute and convalescent COVID-19 originated in the United States, Italy and Spain. T cells, B-cell-depleted T cells, or PBMCs supplied cDNA or gDNA.

Authors' analysis steps: Reference gene primer amplification gave nucleated cell count estimates. Repertoires were generated with immunoSEQ multiplex PCR, while TCRdb's copy carries only in-frame clones and drops some. V, J and clone size are those of that table, while D and trimming were read from the DNA. The repertoire holds some 290,000 clones, with around 90% as singletons. The chain links TRBV19 to TRBJ2-2; D not resolved. The sequence was collected from a woman aged 50 to 60 who had recovered from COVID-19. The sequencing sample was made of peripheral blood. As DNA, the CDR3 is TGTGCCAGTACCCCACAGCTAACCGGGGAGCTGTTTTTT. This gives the protein CASTPQLTGELFF.